This section outlines one TCR beta chain sequence together with its context. The data are from a study of blood T cell repertoires in COVID-19. Study context: Acute-phase and convalescent COVID-19 samples originated in the United States, Italy and Spain.

The CDR3 spans 12 residues. Germline lookup yields CDR1 MDHEN and CDR2 SYDVKM. The V and J ends lost 2 bases and 8 bases respectively, with 6 bases between them. Recruited during active infection, patients (from Seattle) were subsequently followed longitudinally. Per the authors' pipeline: Nucleated cell counts were estimated from reference gene primer amplification. This table comes from immunoSEQ multiplex PCR, and its TCRdb copy is limited to in-frame clones, with some not included. That table gives V, J and clone size, and the DNA gave D and trimming. The sample consists of roughly 380,000 clones, around 91% of them appearing once.

The receptor was isolated from a woman aged 40 to 50 with COVID-19, enrolled during active disease. Material for sequencing was peripheral blood. V usage is TRBV28 and J usage is TRBJ1-4; D uncertain. The CDR3 protein is CASSLAQEKLFF. The CDR3 coding sequence is TGTGCCAGCAGTTTAGCACAGGAAAAACTGTTTTTT. Variable domain in full (rest from reference TRBV28 and TRBJ1-4): DVKVTQSSRYLVKRTGEKVFLECVQDMDHENMFWYRQDPGLGLRLIYFSYDVKMKEKGDIPEGYSVSREKKERFSLILESASTNQTSMYLCASSLAQEKLFFGSGTQLSVL.